This note documents a single TCR beta chain sequence. The antigen it recognizes is unknown. The sample holds no much larger clone one base away, and base qualities are not on file. TCRbeta CDR3 regions were amplified from genomic DNA using the immunoSEQ Assay, a bias-controlled multiplex PCR. The published analysis was carried out like this. Within the assay, amplification of reference gene primers was used to estimate how many nucleated cells each sample contained. Sequence reads were collapsed and filtered to measure the absolute abundance of every unique TCRbeta CDR3 rearrangement. For each sample, productive Simpson clonality was calculated as the square root of Simpson's diversity index across productive rearrangements. Sourced from immuneACCESS, this table was stored by TCRdb with only in-frame sequences that have V and J called. A share of the clones is absent; for the studies checked, an unresolved V gene accounts for under half, and the remainder has no known explanation. V and J calls plus clone size are reproduced from that table; the DNA served to infer D and trimming. Within this sample are about 480,000 clones, with less than 90% of them counted one time only. Jointly, the top ten make up 6.5% to 9.5% of the sample.

Enrolling through a virtual design, the prospective study's participants ranged in age from roughly 18 to 95 years and lived across 24 United States geographic areas. To assign participants to cohorts, the prospective study relied on clinical history that participants themselves reported in a screening survey and a study questionnaire. ImmuneRACE Cohort 3 recovered participants were defined by two consecutive negative NP/OP PCR tests, healthcare professional clearance, or symptom resolution. Each participant in the prospective study had whole blood, serum and a nasopharyngeal or oropharyngeal swab collected by mobile phlebotomists. Additional blood draws and questionnaires over an approximately two-month period could optionally be provided by prospective study participants. Prospective study blood samples were shipped either frozen or at room temperature before DNA extraction. The sample belongs to a study of blood T cell repertoires in COVID-19 (TCRdb year 2020). About the investigation overall: Collaborator samples came from the United States, Italy and Spain and covered acute and convalescent phases of COVID-19. The material from the prospective study consisted of cDNA or gDNA derived from T cells, B-cell-depleted T cells, or PBMCs. Deeply sampled blood TCRbeta repertoires from subjects exposed to, actively infected with, or recovered from COVID-19 were included in the dataset. A freely available public database, intended as a resource for researchers studying the immune response to SARS-CoV-2, is where the repertoires were released. The samples were drawn from two sources: the first 160 participants of the ongoing ImmuneRACE study, and 1,000 to 1,500 subjects contributed by 6 global collaborators. Sample metadata almost always included a de-identified subject ID, COVID-19 status, age in years and sex. Where HLA class I and class II types were available, the types were taken from metadata supplied by the sample provider, not from assay-based typing. What the study reported, not specific to this receptor: The quantity of clinical and demographic metadata differed by source and by participant and was supplied without curation.

Based on the germline V gene (reference sequence), the CDR1 and CDR2 sequences are LNHDA and SQIVND. Measured from the cysteine to the phenylalanine, the CDR3 is 16 residues long. The read is trimmed to its CDR3 DNA, 48 bases read in frame from base 1. The trim is 8 bases for V and 1 base for J, with a gap of 17 bases between the germline ends. The material sequenced was PBMCs or T cells enriched from blood (not recorded which). The chain links TRBV19 with TRBJ2-2; possibly the D gene is TRBD2, per 6 matching bases. The TCR comes from an older woman who had recovered from COVID-19. Read as DNA, the sequence is TGTGCCAGTCAAATCTCCGGGACTCGGAACACCGGGGAGCTGTTTTTT. This codes for CASQISGTRNTGELFF.